This T cell receptor beta chain is from a study of PD-L1 blockade in urothelial cancer. Looking at the study overall: Blood analysis occurred 3 weeks (second dose) and 6 weeks after treatment start. T cells were recovered from blood samples at a median of 141,255. Study-level points and caveats: The study found that durable-benefit patients expanded tumor-associated blood clones more at 3 weeks.

The CDR3 is 16 amino acids. The V end was cut by 4 bases, the J end by 2 bases, with 15 bases between. Germline CDR1 and CDR2: LNHNV and YYDKDF (reference sequence). Indicated time point: peripheral blood 6 weeks after treatment start. Diagnoses among patients were locally advanced or metastatic urothelial carcinoma. Concerning this clone itself: Its antigen remains unidentified.

Some clones are missing from TCRdb's copy, which holds only in-frame ones; the method was immunoSEQ multiplex PCR. Altogether about 30,000 clones are present, 80% to 90% being singletons, with the ten largest covering under 9.5%. The source was PBMCs, collected around atezolizumab (anti-PD-L1) treatment. The chain recombines TRBV15 with TRBJ1-5; D might be TRBD1 (5 bases). The origin of this receptor is a man older than 75 with urothelial cancer. CDR3 amino acids: CATSNSGGKGNQPQHF. The DNA for the CDR3 is TGTGCCACCAGCAACAGCGGGGGAAAGGGCAATCAGCCCCAGCATTTT.